Following are 6 T cell receptor beta chains from one sample sequenced in a study of tumor and adjacent non-tumor tissue in lung cancer listed by TCRdb under 2018. RNA was isolated from bulk unsorted tissue, and RNA quality was assessed with a NanoDrop ND-1000 and an Agilent 2100. For the normal lung samples, distant non-tumor tissue was collected more than 3 cm away from the tumor edge. To prepare the library, multiplex PCR was applied. The sample was run on an Illumina HiSeq 2500. Following protocols modified from ARM-PCR, the researchers constructed TCRbeta libraries through three rounds of nested PCR with primers (Table S4). TCRdb itself trimmed the public reads at Q25 with fastp, ran MiXCR and retained productive beta chains. Rows matching on CDR3 protein sequence are summarized as one entry with the most common DNA and genes. The sample yields some 99,000 distinct CDR3 sequences; 50% to 70% were counted once. About 20% of the sample is in the top ten clones.

Sequencing used distant non-tumor lung tissue. These TCRs come from a man in his fifties or sixties with non-small cell lung cancer.

Worth noting for this clonotype: A much larger clone lies a single base off, so this may be a read error. The chain joins TRBV6-2 or TRBV6-3 to TRBJ2-7, with no clear D. The germline gives CDR1 MNHEY, CDR2 SVGEGT. There are 11 residues in the CDR3. CDR3 coding DNA: TGTGCCAGCACCCTAGGATACGAGCGGTACTTC. Protein: CASTLGYERYF.

About this clonotype: Germline is not matched at one junction end, which may reflect a read error. V usage is TRBV6-1 and J usage is TRBJ1-6; D is undetermined. Germline CDR1 reads MNHNS; CDR2 reads SASEGT. This CDR3 contains 13 residues. CDR3 residues: CASVTGNNSHLHF. The CDR3 region has the DNA TGTGCCAGCGTTACTGGGAATAATTCACACCTCCACTTT.

The V call is TRBV20-1, the J call TRBJ2-7; 12 nucleotides match TRBD1. The CDR3 has 15 residues. V lost 7 bases, J lost 7 bases, and 14 bases stayed unmatched. The germline V gene encodes CDR1 DFQATT and CDR2 SNEGSKA (reference sequence). Here the CDR3 reads CSDRDRGRLIYEQYF. The CDR3, as DNA: TGCAGTGATAGGGACAGGGGGCGCTTAATTTATGAGCAGTACTTC.

At least ten counts were recorded for this clonotype. V and J are TRBV6-2 or TRBV6-3 and TRBJ1-5, with D maybe TRBD1 (6 bases). The CDR3 covers 19 residues. The V and J ends lost 5 bases and 1 base respectively, with 24 bases between them. Germline CDR1 and CDR2: MNHEY and SVGEGT. This CDR3 is CASSPQTDRGAGSNQPQHF. The CDR3 coding sequence is TGTGCCAGCAGTCCTCAGACGGACAGAGGGGCCGGGAGCAATCAGCCCCAGCATTTT.

On this clonotype: One end of the junction does not line up with germline, which may come from a read error. The CDR3 protein is CASSSEYSYEQHF. The DNA of the CDR3 is TGCGCCAGCAGCTCTGAATACTCCTACGAGCAGCACTTC. The V call is TRBV5-1, the J call TRBJ2-7; D gene ambiguous. Germline V gene lookup returns CDR1 SGHRS and CDR2 YFSETQ. The CDR3 loop spans 13 amino acids.

A few counts support this clonotype. The V gene is TRBV28, the J gene TRBJ2-7; D might be TRBD1 or TRBD2, each matching 5 bases. The V gene lost 8 bases and the J gene lost 1 base, with 18 bases spanning the gap. The CDR3 runs 15 residues. Germline loops: CDR1 MDHEN, CDR2 SYDVKM. The CDR3 reads CASARTRETSYEQYF. In DNA, the CDR3 is TGTGCCAGCGCCCGGACCAGGGAGACATCCTACGAGCAGTACTTC.